Detailed here is one T cell receptor beta chain. The data belong to a study of blood T cell repertoires in COVID-19. Looking at the study overall: COVID-19 samples collected from the United States, Italy and Spain covered acute and convalescent phases. In each case, the material was cDNA or gDNA derived from T cells, B-cell-depleted T cells, or PBMCs.

J was trimmed by 2 bases and V by 1 base; bases with no gene match: 3. The CDR3 loop spans 16 amino acids. Germline CDR1 MNHNS, CDR2 SASEGT. As originally analysed: It was from reference gene primer amplification that nucleated cell counts were estimated. Here immunoSEQ multiplex PCR was the method, and the copy in TCRdb shows in-frame clones only, minus some. The D gene and trimming were derived from the DNA, and the V and J assignments and clone size from that table. The repertoire holds some 80,000 clones, with about 88% as singletons. The clonotype originates from a human donor in a cohort sampled during active COVID-19. The rearrangement uses TRBV6-1 and TRBJ2-3; TRBD2 aligns across 10 bases. The sample taken for sequencing was peripheral blood. The CDR3 protein is CASSEVLAGATDTQYF. In nucleotides, the CDR3 is TGTGCCAGCAGTGAAGTCCTAGCGGGGGCCACAGATACGCAGTATTTT.